The following is a T cell receptor beta chain sequence with its context. The target antigen is unknown. Only patients with CD8+CD57+ cell expansion on flow cytometry were chosen for sequencing. The diagnosis in all patients was severe acquired aplastic anemia. Genomic DNA acted as the template from which TCR beta VDJ combination and CDR3 sequence profiling were carried out. TCRdb itself ran the reads through MiXCR, one entry per CDR3 protein. The sample records 200,000 to 250,000 distinct CDR3 sequences, around 46% being singletons. The data were obtained in a study of CD8+CD57+ T cells in acquired aplastic anemia. Study-level background: The average for DNA from sorted CD4+ and CD8+ cells was roughly 3 ug. Findings and limits, study-wide: Patients showed no significant difference from controls in CD8+ Simpson's diversity. Comparison of patients with controls identified nearly 30 shared CD8+ CDR3 sequences.

CDR3 size: 15 residues. Per germline, CDR1 SGHRS and CDR2 YFSETQ. The V segment lost 0 bases and the J segment 9 bases; nucleotides outside the gene matches: 6. Sequenced: sorted CD4+, CD8+, or CD8+CD57+ T cells (not recorded which) from PBMCs. The chain recombines TRBV5-1 with TRBJ2-1; 10 bases agree with TRBD2. The origin of this receptor is a human donor with aplastic anemia. CDR3 protein: CASSLASGGATEQFF. CDR3 coding DNA: TGCGCCAGCAGCTTGGCGAGCGGGGGGGCCACTGAGCAGTTCTTC.